Below, one T cell receptor (beta chain) is given with its context. What it binds is unknown. The V segment lost 4 bases and the J segment 2 bases; nucleotides outside the gene matches: 8. This CDR3 comprises 16 residues. Germline lookup yields CDR1 SGHNT and CDR2 YYREEE (reference sequence). The data were produced by immunoSEQ multiplex PCR, yet TCRdb's version contains in-frame clones alone and is incomplete. The sample records about 49,000 clones, roughly 78% being singletons. These data are taken from a study of radiation and T cells in renal cell carcinoma. Time point in this sample: blood 2 weeks post-SBRT. The treatment here: 15 Gy SBRT to primary tumor, nephrectomy 4 weeks later. Radiation-treated patients gave blood at baseline, week 2 and week 4. Clear cell pathology was present in this patient's renal cell carcinoma. Findings and limits, study-wide: In blood, top tumor clones expanded by 2 weeks, shrinking by 4.

The sample in question was blood, obtained from a patient whose treatment included radiotherapy and nephrectomy. This sequence joins TRBV5-4 and TRBJ1-2; 10 nucleotides match TRBD1. The sequence was collected from a woman in her 70s with renal cell carcinoma. The CDR3: CASSPPRQGANYGYTF. The CDR3 region has the DNA TGTGCCAGCAGCCCCCCCCGACAGGGGGCGAACTATGGCTACACCTTC.